The present T cell receptor (beta chain) was sequenced within a study of metastatic and nonmetastatic thyroid tumors. On the study more broadly: Blood and tumor or nodule tissue repertoires from malignant and benign thyroid patients were compared.

No patient received treatment before thyroid surgery. Per the original methods: A distant-metastasis classifier for papillary thyroid cancer was built using CDR3 differences across clinicopathological groups. TCRdb re-analyzed the PCR reads through MiXCR. V and J calls and clone size were set by TCRdb, not the authors. The sample includes some 19,000 clones, about 34% of them seen just once. There are 14 residues in the CDR3. Germline CDR1 and CDR2: SGHRS and YFSETQ. V was shortened by 2 bases and J by 0 bases, with 7 bases between the two germline ends. This clone is labeled medium-sized. Its specificity is unknown. Study-wide results and caveats: Versus benign nodules, malignant thyroid tumors reportedly had significantly higher TCR beta diversity, in blood and tumor.

The chain couples TRBV5-1 to TRBJ2-3; D gene unclear. This TCR came from a female donor with papillary thyroid cancer or a benign thyroid nodule (not recorded which). Some clones in this sample may be carry-over from other donors' samples. Sequences were obtained from tumor tissue. The CDR3 nucleotides are TGCGCCAGCAGCTTTGCGGATAGCACAGATACGCAGTATTTT. Protein: CASSFADSTDTQYF.